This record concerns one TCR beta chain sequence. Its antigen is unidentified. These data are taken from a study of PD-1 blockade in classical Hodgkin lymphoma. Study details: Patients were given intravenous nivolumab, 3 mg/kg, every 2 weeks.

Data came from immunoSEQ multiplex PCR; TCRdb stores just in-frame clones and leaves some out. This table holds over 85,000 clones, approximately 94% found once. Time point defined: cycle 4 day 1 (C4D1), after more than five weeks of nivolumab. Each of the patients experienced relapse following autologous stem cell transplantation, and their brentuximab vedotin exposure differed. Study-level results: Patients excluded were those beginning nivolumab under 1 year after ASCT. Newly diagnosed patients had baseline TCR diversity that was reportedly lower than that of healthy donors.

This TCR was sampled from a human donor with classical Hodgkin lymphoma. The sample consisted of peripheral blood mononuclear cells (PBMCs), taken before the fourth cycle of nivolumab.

CDR3 nucleotide sequence: TGCGCCAGCAGCCAAGAAACTAGCGGGGGACTCTACGAGCAGTACTTC. It is translated as CASSQETSGGLYEQYF. V gene TRBV4-1 combines with J gene TRBJ2-7; 11 bases fit TRBD2. CDR3 size: 16 residues. V lost 0 bases to trimming and J lost 3 bases; unmatched junction nucleotides: 4. Germline CDR1 is MGHRA and CDR2 is YSYEKL.